Shown below are 15 T cell receptor beta chains from a single sample sequenced in a study of cytomegalovirus exposure and HLA in healthy donors. PCR employed 60 Vbeta and 13 Jbeta primers. Libraries were prepared by immunoSEQ multiplex PCR; TCRdb keeps only in-frame clonotypes and omits some of them. Its table records 40,000 to 55,000 clones. The sequenced sample was PBMCs. The receptor source for this set is a male donor in good health and CMV-seropositive.

The chain uses TRBV4-1 and TRBJ2-3; no reliable D call. The CDR3 sequence is 15 residues long. V lost 1 base to trimming and J lost 2 bases, with 10 bases between them. CDR1 MGHRA and CDR2 YSYEKL come from the germline V gene. The CDR3 region is CASSQGRTATDTQYF. The CDR3 bases are TGCGCCAGCAGCCAAGGAAGAACAGCCACAGATACGCAGTATTTT.

The chain combines TRBV15 with TRBJ2-2, with TRBD1 matching 7 bases. Trimming removed 5 bases from V and 3 bases from J; junction bases left unmatched: 9. This CDR3 is 16 amino acids long. The germline V gene has CDR1 LNHNV and CDR2 YYDKDF (reference sequence). Here the CDR3 reads CATSQERGGHTGELFF. DNA of the CDR3: TGTGCCACCAGCCAAGAAAGAGGGGGCCACACCGGGGAGCTGTTTTTT. Based on the CDR3 plus reference TRBV15 and TRBJ2-2, the full variable domain is DAMVIQNPRYQVTQFGKPVTLSCSQTLNHNVMYWYQQKSSQAPKLLFHYYDKDFNNEADTPDNFQSRRPNTSFCFLDIRSPGLGDTAMYLCATSQERGGHTGELFFGEGSRLTVL.

The chain recombines TRBV4-3 with TRBJ2-1; TRBD2 matches at 9 bases. This CDR3 contains 15 residues. Looked up from germline, CDR1 is LGHNA and CDR2 is YSLEER. V shed 1 base and J 6 bases; nucleotides not matched to a gene: 4. The CDR3 sequence is CASSQVSGGFNEQFF. CDR3 bases: TGCGCCAGCAGCCAAGTTAGCGGGGGTTTCAATGAGCAGTTCTTC.

The gene calls are TRBV11-2 and TRBJ1-2; 9 nucleotides line up with TRBD1. This CDR3 region has 15 residues. From germline, CDR1 is SGHAT and CDR2 FQNNGV. V shed 5 bases and J 3 bases; nucleotides not matched to a gene: 7. This CDR3 is CASSAWTGVHYGYTF. The CDR3 bases are TGTGCCAGCAGCGCCTGGACAGGGGTTCACTATGGCTACACCTTC. Full variable domain (remainder filled in from reference TRBV11-2 and TRBJ1-2): EAGVAQSPRYKIIEKRQSVAFWCNPISGHATLYWYQQILGQGPKLLIQFQNNGVVDDSQLPKDRFSAERLKGVDSTLKIQPAKLEDSAVYLCASSAWTGVHYGYTFGSGTRLTVV.

V gene TRBV4-2 combines with J gene TRBJ2-1, with 10 bases identical to TRBD2. Trimming removed 0 bases from V and 7 bases from J; junction bases left unmatched: 6. Germline CDR1 and CDR2: LGHNA and YNFKEQ. The CDR3 has 16 amino acids. The CDR3 DNA reads TGTGCCAGCAGCCAAGATGAGCGGGGGGGCTGGAATGAGCAGTTCTTC. It encodes CASSQDERGGWNEQFF.

The J gene is TRBJ2-2, the V gene TRBV10-3; 10 bases match TRBD1. CDR1 is ENHRY and CDR2 is SYGVKD in the germline V gene. J was trimmed by 0 bases and V by 7 bases; bases with no gene match: 8. The CDR3 sequence is 17 residues long. The CDR3 is CAIKRTGGLANTGELFF. The CDR3 DNA reads as TGTGCCATCAAACGGACAGGGGGGCTCGCGAACACCGGGGAGCTGTTTTTT.

With regard to this clone: Other nucleotide sequences in the sample specify the same CDR3. The chain carries TRBV18 and TRBJ1-3; D might be TRBD1 (5 bases). V shed 1 base and J shed 8 bases, with 9 bases lying between them. This CDR3 is 13 amino acids long. The germline V gene has CDR1 KGHSH and CDR2 LQKENI. Here the CDR3 reads CASSPHMGHTIYF. In nucleotides, the CDR3 is TGTGCCAGCTCACCACACATGGGGCACACCATATATTTT.

This chain uses TRBV4-3 with TRBJ1-4; unclear D gene. The CDR3 is 14 residues long. Germline V gives CDR1 LGHNA, CDR2 YSLEER. The germline V and J ends were trimmed by 6 bases and 8 bases, with 16 bases remaining between them. CDR3 coding DNA: TGCGCCAGCAGTCCGGGTGTTGGGGAGGAAAAACTGTTTTTT. Translating it yields CASSPGVGEEKLFF.

The chain links TRBV29-1 to TRBJ1-1; tentatively, D is TRBD1 (6 bases). V was pared by 1 base and J by 2 bases, with 11 bases between. The CDR3 loop spans 14 amino acids. The V gene's germline CDR1 is SQVTM and CDR2 ANQGSEA. CDR3 sequence reads: CSVEVNRVNTEAFF. The CDR3 DNA reads as TGCAGCGTTGAAGTAAACAGGGTCAACACTGAAGCTTTCTTT.

The V call is TRBV11-2, the J call TRBJ1-2; D perhaps matches TRBD1 (6 bases). The germline V and J ends were trimmed by 3 bases and 3 bases, with 23 bases remaining between them. This CDR3 is 18 amino acids long. CDR1 is SGHAT, CDR2 FQNNGV, per germline. CDR3 nucleotides: TGTGCCAGCAGCTTCTCCCCCCGGGGCGGCAGGGGAGACTATGGCTACACCTTC. This encodes CASSFSPRGGRGDYGYTF.

The rearrangement uses TRBV28 and TRBJ1-4; D is possibly TRBD1 (6 bases). This CDR3 spans 14 amino acids. CDR1 MDHEN and CDR2 SYDVKM come from the germline V gene. Deletions cut 7 bases from V and 0 bases from J, with 9 bases between. Here the CDR3 reads CASTRTATNEKLFF. The DNA of the CDR3 is TGTGCCAGCACCAGGACAGCAACTAATGAAAAACTGTTTTTT. Supplemented by reference TRBV28 and TRBJ1-4, the full variable domain reads DVKVTQSSRYLVKRTGEKVFLECVQDMDHENMFWYRQDPGLGLRLIYFSYDVKMKEKGDIPEGYSVSREKKERFSLILESASTNQTSMYLCASTRTATNEKLFFGSGTQLSVL.

V and J are TRBV4-3 and TRBJ1-1; TRBD1 agrees at 7 bases. Germline V CDR1 and CDR2: LGHNA, YSLEER. The CDR3 contains 12 residues. V shed 0 bases, J shed 9 bases, and the junction held 1 base outside the gene matches. The CDR3 coding sequence is TGCGCCAGCAGCCAAGAGGACAGGAAAGCTTTCTTT. Its translation is CASSQEDRKAFF.

The J gene is TRBJ2-3, the V gene TRBV4-1; 8 nucleotides line up with TRBD1. This CDR3 is 15 amino acids long. CDR1 is MGHRA, CDR2 YSYEKL, per germline. With 4 bases clipped from V and 6 bases from J, the junction kept 9 bases outside the gene matches. CDR3 sequence reads: CASSPWTGTGDTQYF. The CDR3 DNA reads as TGCGCCAGCAGCCCTTGGACAGGGACGGGCGATACGCAGTATTTT.

V is TRBV10-3 and J is TRBJ2-1; TRBD1 aligns across 7 bases. Germline V lookup: CDR1 ENHRY, CDR2 SYGVKD. J was trimmed by 6 bases and V by 8 bases; bases with no gene match: 4. The CDR3 covers 12 residues. As DNA, the CDR3 is TGTGCCATCGCAGGGACAGCCAATGAGCAGTTCTTC. This codes for CAIAGTANEQFF.

This rearrangement joins TRBV11-2 to TRBJ2-7; TRBD2 matches 13 bases. This CDR3 contains 19 residues. Germline V gene sequence: CDR1 SGHAT, CDR2 FQNNGV. V shed 5 bases, J shed 7 bases, and the junction held 20 bases outside the gene matches. The DNA of the CDR3 is TGTGCCAGCAGCCTAAACATGGGACTAGCGGGGTTCTTATCCGAGGAGCAGTACTTC. It codes for CASSLNMGLAGFLSEEQYF. Full variable domain (remainder filled in from reference TRBV11-2 and TRBJ2-7): EAGVAQSPRYKIIEKRQSVAFWCNPISGHATLYWYQQILGQGPKLLIQFQNNGVVDDSQLPKDRFSAERLKGVDSTLKIQPAKLEDSAVYLCASSLNMGLAGFLSEEQYFGPGTRLTVT.